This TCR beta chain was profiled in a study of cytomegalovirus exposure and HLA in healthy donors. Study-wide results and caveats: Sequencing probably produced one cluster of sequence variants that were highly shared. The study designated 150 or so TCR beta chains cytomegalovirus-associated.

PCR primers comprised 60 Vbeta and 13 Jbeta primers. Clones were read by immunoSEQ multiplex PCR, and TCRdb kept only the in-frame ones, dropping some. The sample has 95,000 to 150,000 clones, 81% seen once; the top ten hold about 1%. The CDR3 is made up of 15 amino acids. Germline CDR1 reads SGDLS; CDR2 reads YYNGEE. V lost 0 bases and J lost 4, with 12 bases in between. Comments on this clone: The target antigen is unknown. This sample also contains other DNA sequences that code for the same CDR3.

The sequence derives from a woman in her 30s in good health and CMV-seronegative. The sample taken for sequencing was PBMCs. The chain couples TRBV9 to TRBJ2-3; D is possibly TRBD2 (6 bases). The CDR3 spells CASSVGSGGPDTQYF. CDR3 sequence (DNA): TGTGCCAGCAGCGTAGGTAGCGGAGGACCAGATACGCAGTATTTT. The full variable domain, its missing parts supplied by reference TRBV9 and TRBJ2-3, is DSGVTQTPKHLITATGQRVTLRCSPRSGDLSVYWYQQSLDQGLQFLIQYYNGEERAKGNILERFSAQQFPDLHSELNLSSLELGDSALYFCASSVGSGGPDTQYFGPGTRLTVL.